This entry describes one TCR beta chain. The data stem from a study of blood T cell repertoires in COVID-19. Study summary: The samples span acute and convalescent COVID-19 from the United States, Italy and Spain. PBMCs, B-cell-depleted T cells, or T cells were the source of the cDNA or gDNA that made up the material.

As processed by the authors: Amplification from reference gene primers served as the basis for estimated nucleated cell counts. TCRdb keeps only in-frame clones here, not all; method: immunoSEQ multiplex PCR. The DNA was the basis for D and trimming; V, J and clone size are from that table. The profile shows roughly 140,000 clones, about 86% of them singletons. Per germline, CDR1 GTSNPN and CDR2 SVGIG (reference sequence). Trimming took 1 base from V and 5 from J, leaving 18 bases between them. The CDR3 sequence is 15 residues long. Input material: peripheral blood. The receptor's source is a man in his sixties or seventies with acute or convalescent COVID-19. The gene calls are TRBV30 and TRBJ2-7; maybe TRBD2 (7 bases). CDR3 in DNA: TGTGCCTGGAGTGGGGGGGGCACCTCGAGCCACGAGCAGTACTTC. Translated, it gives CAWSGGGTSSHEQYF.